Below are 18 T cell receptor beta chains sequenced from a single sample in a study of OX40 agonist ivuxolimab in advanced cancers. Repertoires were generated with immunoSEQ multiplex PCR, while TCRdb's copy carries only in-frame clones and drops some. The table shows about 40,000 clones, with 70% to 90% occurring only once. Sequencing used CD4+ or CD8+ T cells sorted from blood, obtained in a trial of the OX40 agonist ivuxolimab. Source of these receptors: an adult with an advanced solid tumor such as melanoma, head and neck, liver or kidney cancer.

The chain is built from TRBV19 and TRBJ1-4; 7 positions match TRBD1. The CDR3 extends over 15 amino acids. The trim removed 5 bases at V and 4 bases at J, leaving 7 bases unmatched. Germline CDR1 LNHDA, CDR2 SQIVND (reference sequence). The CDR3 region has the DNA TGTGCCAGTAGTCCCTGGACAGGCGTTAATGAAAAACTGTTTTTT. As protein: CASSPWTGVNEKLFF.

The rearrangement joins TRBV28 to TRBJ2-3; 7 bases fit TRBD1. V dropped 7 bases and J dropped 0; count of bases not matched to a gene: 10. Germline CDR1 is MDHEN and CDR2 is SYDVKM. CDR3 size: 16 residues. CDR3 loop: CASIPTGHTSTDTQYF. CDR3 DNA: TGTGCCAGCATCCCGACAGGGCATACTAGCACAGATACGCAGTATTTT.

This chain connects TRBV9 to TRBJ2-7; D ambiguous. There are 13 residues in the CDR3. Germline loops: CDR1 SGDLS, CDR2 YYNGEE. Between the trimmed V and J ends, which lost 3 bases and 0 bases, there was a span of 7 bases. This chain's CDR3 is CASSAGFSYEQYF. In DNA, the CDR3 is TGTGCCAGCAGCGCTGGTTTCTCCTACGAGCAGTACTTC. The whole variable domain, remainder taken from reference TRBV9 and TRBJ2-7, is DSGVTQTPKHLITATGQRVTLRCSPRSGDLSVYWYQQSLDQGLQFLIQYYNGEERAKGNILERFSAQQFPDLHSELNLSSLELGDSALYFCASSAGFSYEQYFGPGTRLTVT.

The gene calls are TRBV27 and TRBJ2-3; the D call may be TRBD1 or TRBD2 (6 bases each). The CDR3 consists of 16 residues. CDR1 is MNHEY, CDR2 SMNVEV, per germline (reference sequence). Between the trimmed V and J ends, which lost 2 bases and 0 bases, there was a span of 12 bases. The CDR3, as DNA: TGTGCCAGCAGTTTAATTGGGGGGCGAAGCACAGATACGCAGTATTTT. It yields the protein CASSLIGGRSTDTQYF.

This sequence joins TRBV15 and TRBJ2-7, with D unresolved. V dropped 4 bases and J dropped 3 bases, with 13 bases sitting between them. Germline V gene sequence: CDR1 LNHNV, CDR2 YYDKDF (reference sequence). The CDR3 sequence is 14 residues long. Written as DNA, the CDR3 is TGTGCCACCAGCAAGGGCAGGCAGAACTACGAGCAGTACTTC. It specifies CATSKGRQNYEQYF.

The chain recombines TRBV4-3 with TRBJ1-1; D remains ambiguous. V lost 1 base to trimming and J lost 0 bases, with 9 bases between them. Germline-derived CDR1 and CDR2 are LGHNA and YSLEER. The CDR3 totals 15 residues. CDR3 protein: CASSQVLSLNTEAFF. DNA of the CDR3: TGCGCCAGCAGCCAAGTTTTGAGTTTGAACACTGAAGCTTTCTTT.

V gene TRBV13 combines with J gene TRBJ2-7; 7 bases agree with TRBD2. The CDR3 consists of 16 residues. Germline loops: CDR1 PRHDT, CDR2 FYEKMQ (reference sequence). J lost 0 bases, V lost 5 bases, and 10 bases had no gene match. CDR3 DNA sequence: TGTGCCAGCAGCCTCGCGGGAGAGACCCTCTCCTACGAGCAGTACTTC. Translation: CASSLAGETLSYEQYF.

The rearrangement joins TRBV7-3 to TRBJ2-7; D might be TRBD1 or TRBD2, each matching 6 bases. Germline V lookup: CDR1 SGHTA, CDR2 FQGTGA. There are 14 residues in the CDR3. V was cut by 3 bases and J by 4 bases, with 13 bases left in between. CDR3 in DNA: TGTGCCAGCAGCTTCGGGGGCGGTGGATACGAGCAGTACTTC. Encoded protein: CASSFGGGGYEQYF.

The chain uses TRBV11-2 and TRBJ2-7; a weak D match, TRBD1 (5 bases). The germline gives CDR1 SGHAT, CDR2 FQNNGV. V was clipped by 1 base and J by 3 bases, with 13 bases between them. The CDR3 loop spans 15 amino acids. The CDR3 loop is CASSLGSGSGYEQYF. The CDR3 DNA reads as TGTGCCAGCAGCTTAGGTTCAGGGTCTGGCTACGAGCAGTACTTC.

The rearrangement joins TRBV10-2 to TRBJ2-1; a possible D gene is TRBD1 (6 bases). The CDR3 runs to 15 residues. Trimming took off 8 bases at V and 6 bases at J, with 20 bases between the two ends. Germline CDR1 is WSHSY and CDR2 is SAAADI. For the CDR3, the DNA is TGCGCCAGCCTTGAAACAAGGACAGCCATCAATGAGCAGTTCTTC. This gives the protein CASLETRTAINEQFF.

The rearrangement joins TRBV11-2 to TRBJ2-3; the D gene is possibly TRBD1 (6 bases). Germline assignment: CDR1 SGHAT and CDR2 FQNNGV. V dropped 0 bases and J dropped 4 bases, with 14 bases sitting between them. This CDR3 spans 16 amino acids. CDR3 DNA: TGTGCCAGCAGCTTAGATGTGGCAGGGGTGGCAGATACGCAGTATTTT. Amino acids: CASSLDVAGVADTQYF.

CDR3 amino acids: CASSTPRVGQGFTDTQYF. CDR3 DNA sequence: TGTGCCAGCAGCACCCCGAGGGTGGGACAGGGATTCACAGATACGCAGTATTTT. The V gene is TRBV9, the J gene TRBJ2-3; 9 nucleotides align to TRBD1. V shed 4 bases and J 2 bases; nucleotides not matched to a gene: 14. Germline CDR1 is SGDLS and CDR2 is YYNGEE. The CDR3 is 18 residues long.

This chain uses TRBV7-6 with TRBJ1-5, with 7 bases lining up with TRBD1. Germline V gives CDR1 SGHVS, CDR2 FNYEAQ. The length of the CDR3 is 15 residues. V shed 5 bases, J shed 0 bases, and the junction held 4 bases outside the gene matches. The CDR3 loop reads CASSKTGSSNQPQHF. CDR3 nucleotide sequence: TGTGCCAGCAGCAAGACAGGGAGTAGCAATCAGCCCCAGCATTTT. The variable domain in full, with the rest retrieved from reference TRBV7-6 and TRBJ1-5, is GAGVSQSPRYKVTKRGQDVALRCDPISGHVSLYWYRQALGQGPEFLTYFNYEAQQDKSGLPNDRFSAERPEGSISTLTIQRTEQRDSAMYRCASSKTGSSNQPQHFGDGTRLSIL.

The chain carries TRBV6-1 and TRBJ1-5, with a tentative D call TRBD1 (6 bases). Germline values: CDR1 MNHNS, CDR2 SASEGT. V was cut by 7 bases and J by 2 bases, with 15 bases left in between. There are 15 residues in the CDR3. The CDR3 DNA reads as TGTGCCAGCAAGCCCAGACAGGCAGGCAATCAGCCCCAGCATTTT. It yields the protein CASKPRQAGNQPQHF.

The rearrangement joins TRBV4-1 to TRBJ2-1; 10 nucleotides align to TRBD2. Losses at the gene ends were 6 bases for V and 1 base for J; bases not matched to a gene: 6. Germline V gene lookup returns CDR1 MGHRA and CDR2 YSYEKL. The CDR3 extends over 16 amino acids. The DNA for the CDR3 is TGCGCCAGCAGTCAGGGAGCGGGAGGGTCCTACAATGAGCAGTTCTTC. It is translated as CASSQGAGGSYNEQFF.

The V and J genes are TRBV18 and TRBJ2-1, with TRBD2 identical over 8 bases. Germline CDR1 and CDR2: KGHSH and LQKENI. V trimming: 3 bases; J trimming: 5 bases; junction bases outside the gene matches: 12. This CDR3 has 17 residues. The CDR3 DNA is TGTGCCAGCTCACCTAAGTGGGCGGGAGGTATTAACAATGAGCAGTTCTTC. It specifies CASSPKWAGGINNEQFF.

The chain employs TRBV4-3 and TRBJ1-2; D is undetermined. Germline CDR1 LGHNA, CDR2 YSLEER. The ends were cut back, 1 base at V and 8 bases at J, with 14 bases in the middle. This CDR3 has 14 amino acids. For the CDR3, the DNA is TGCGCCAGCAGCCAAGTTCTTTTCGAAGCGGGCTACACCTTC. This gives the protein CASSQVLFEAGYTF.

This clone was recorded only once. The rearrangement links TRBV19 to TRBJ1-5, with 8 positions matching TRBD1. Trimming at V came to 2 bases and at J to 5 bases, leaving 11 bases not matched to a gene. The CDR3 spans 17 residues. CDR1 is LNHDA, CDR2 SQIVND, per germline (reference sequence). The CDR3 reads CASSIRGGRGLDQPQHF. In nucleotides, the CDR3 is TGTGCCAGTAGTATAAGGGGCGGCAGGGGGCTTGATCAGCCCCAGCATTTT.